This is a list of T cell receptor beta chains from one sample in a study of T-cell reconstitution after alpha-beta-depleted transplantation in children. TCRdb re-analysed the PCR reads in MiXCR, keeping a single row per CDR3 protein. Of some 70,000 distinct CDR3 sequences listed, approximately 7.3% are singletons. Sequencing used PBMCs from the stem cell graft donor, obtained from the stem cell graft. The receptor source for this set is a human donor who donated a stem cell graft to a child with acute lymphoblastic leukemia. Each CDR3 is given with its conserved first and last residue. The order of the fields is V gene, J gene, clone size, D gene, CDR3 DNA, CDR3 protein. A D gene is named only where the DNA matches it firmly. The size of a clone is reported for some rows only, either as once, few or many, or as a class for expanded clones.

>TRBV5-1|TRBJ2-1|.|.
TGCGCCAGCACCACTGGGTCCGGCTCCTACAATGAGCAGTTCTTC
CASTTGSGSYNEQFF
>TRBV7-2|TRBJ1-4|few|.
TGTGCCAGCAGCTCACCGGGACACTCAAATGAAAAACTGTTTTTT
CASSSPGHSNEKLFF
>TRBV27|TRBJ2-6|many|.
TGTGCCAGCAGTTTATTCTATGGGGCCAACGTCCTGACTTTC
CASSLFYGANVLTF
>TRBV5-1|TRBJ2-5|many|.
TGCGCCAGCAGCCTCCGGACACAATCCCAATACCAAGAGACCCAGTACTTC
CASSLRTQSQYQETQYF
>TRBV6-6|TRBJ1-2|few|.
TGTGCCAGCTCAACAGGGACTAACTATGGCTACACCTTC
CASSTGTNYGYTF
>TRBV5-1|TRBJ2-1|few|.
TGCGCCAGCAGCTTACCGGGACCCGGAGTGAATGAGCAGTTCTTC
CASSLPGPGVNEQFF
>TRBV12-3/TRBV12-4|TRBJ2-3|many|.
TGTGCCAGCAGTTTAGCGGGGCTACCTAGCACAGATACGCAGTATTTT
CASSLAGLPSTDTQYF
>TRBV7-6|TRBJ2-3|.|.
TGTGCCAGCAGCTTAGGAAGTGGGATGTATGCAGATACGCAGTATTTT
CASSLGSGMYADTQYF
>TRBV13|TRBJ1-6|many|.
TGTGCCAGCAGCTTACCCGGACGACGTGGGGATTCACCCCTCCACTTT
CASSLPGRRGDSPLHF
>TRBV10-3|TRBJ2-5|many|TRBD2
TGTGCCATCAGTGTATCGACTAGCGGGGCCCAAGAGACCCAGTACTTC
CAISVSTSGAQETQYF
>TRBV4-3|TRBJ1-2|.|.
TGCGCCAGCAGTCAAGATCTGACAGGCTATGGCTACACCTTC
CASSQDLTGYGYTF
>TRBV12-3/TRBV12-4|TRBJ2-6|.|.
TGTACCAGCAGTCCTACGTCAGGTGTCGGCAGCTCTGGGGCCAACGTCCTGACTTTC
CTSSPTSGVGSSGANVLTF
>TRBV11-2|TRBJ2-2|many|TRBD1
TGTGCCAGCAGCTCCATCGGACAGGGGTCCGGGGAGCTGTTTTTT
CASSSIGQGSGELFF
>TRBV5-1|TRBJ2-4|many|.
TGCGCCAGCAGCGTGGACCTACAGGGGGGGAGTGCCAAAAACATTCAGTACTTC
CASSVDLQGGSAKNIQYF
>TRBV6-5|TRBJ2-2|many|TRBD2
TGTGCCAGCAGTTACGGAGTGGGGGGGACCGGGGAGCTGTTTTTT
CASSYGVGGTGELFF
>TRBV2|TRBJ1-5|many|TRBD1
TGTGCCAGCAAATCTCAGGGGGGAGTTGGGGGCAATCAGCCCCAGCATTTT
CASKSQGGVGGNQPQHF
>TRBV25-1|TRBJ2-5|few|.
TGTGCCAGCAGTGAATGGAGGAGCCAAGAGACCCAGTACTTC
CASSEWRSQETQYF
>TRBV5-6|TRBJ2-2|many|.
TGTGCCAGCAGCCCGGTGGGGGCAGGGGCGAACACCGGGGAGCTGTTTTTT
CASSPVGAGANTGELFF
>TRBV6-1|TRBJ2-7|few|TRBD2
TGTGCCAGCAGCTCCCTGGCGGGAGCGGACGAGCAGTACTTC
CASSSLAGADEQYF
>TRBV12-3/TRBV12-4|TRBJ1-5|.|TRBD1
TGTGCCAGCAGCCTAATGACAGGGGGTAATAGCAATCAGCCCCAGCATTTT
CASSLMTGGNSNQPQHF
>TRBV6-4|TRBJ2-1|many|TRBD2
TGTGCCAGCAGTGACGCAGCGACTAGCGGGAAAAATGAGCAGTTCTTC
CASSDAATSGKNEQFF
>TRBV28|TRBJ2-3|many|TRBD1
TGTGCCAGCAGTCAGGACAGGGTAGCACCTACGCAGTATTTT
CASSQDRVAPTQYF
>TRBV6-5|TRBJ1-1|many|TRBD1
TGTGCCAGCAGTTACCTGGACAGGGGAGGGGGGCGGGGGACTGAAGCTTTCTTT
CASSYLDRGGGRGTEAFF
>TRBV7-3|TRBJ2-5|many|.
TGTGCCAGCAGCCCAGGGAAAGCGGAGACCCAGTACTTC
CASSPGKAETQYF
>TRBV20-1|TRBJ1-1|many|.
TGCAGTGCTAGGCCCCCCAGGGTTGAAGCTTTCTTT
CSARPPRVEAFF
>TRBV5-6|TRBJ2-2|many|.
TGTGCCAGCAGCTTACGAAGTTCCACCGGGGAGCTGTTTTTT
CASSLRSSTGELFF
>TRBV7-2|TRBJ2-5|.|.
TGTGCCAGCAGCTTAAGTTCAGAGACCCAGTACTTC
CASSLSSETQYF
>TRBV20-1|TRBJ2-2|many|TRBD1
TGCAGTGCTAGGAAGGGGGCCGTTAGTACCGGGGAGCTGTTTTTT
CSARKGAVSTGELFF
>TRBV5-4|TRBJ2-3|few|.
TGTGCCAGCAGCTCGCAGGTTGGGGATACGCAGTATTTT
CASSSQVGDTQYF
>TRBV6-5|TRBJ1-6|.|TRBD1
TGTGCCAGCAGTTACACCTCGGACAGGGTGGGTTCACCCCTCCACTTT
CASSYTSDRVGSPLHF
>TRBV6-1|TRBJ1-5|many|.
TGTGCCAGCAGTGGGCGACAGATCAGTAGCAATCAGCCCCAGCATTTT
CASSGRQISSNQPQHF
>TRBV6-5|TRBJ1-6|.|TRBD1
TGTGCCAGCAGTTACGGGACAGGGGCGGATCGTTCCTATAATTCACCCCTCCACTTT
CASSYGTGADRSYNSPLHF
>TRBV6-4|TRBJ2-3|many|TRBD1
TGTGCCAGCAGTGAATCCCGGGACAGGGCCACAGATACGCAGTATTTT
CASSESRDRATDTQYF
>TRBV12-3/TRBV12-4|TRBJ1-2|many|.
TGTGCCAGCAGCCTACTCAGGGAGGGTGGCTACACCTTC
CASSLLREGGYTF
>TRBV29-1|TRBJ1-5|many|.
TGCAGCGTTGTAAGTGGAGGTGCCAATCAGCCCCAGCATTTT
CSVVSGGANQPQHF
>TRBV6-1|TRBJ2-3|.|TRBD1
TGTGCCAGCACCGCACAGGGGGCCCTTAGCACAGATACGCAGTATTTT
CASTAQGALSTDTQYF
>TRBV20-1|TRBJ2-2|many|TRBD2
TGCAGTGCCCAGCGGGGACCCGGGGAGCTGTTTTTT
CSAQRGPGELFF
>TRBV11-2|TRBJ2-1|many|.
TGTGCCAGCAGCTTATTCCAGCACCGAAACTACAATGAGCAGTTCTTC
CASSLFQHRNYNEQFF
>TRBV10-3|TRBJ2-2|many|.
TGTGCCATCACCGTAGACGGGGAGCTGTTTTTT
CAITVDGELFF
>TRBV6-2/TRBV6-3|TRBJ2-3|few|.
TGTGCCAGCACCCTGGAGCGGGCGGTCAGGAATACGCAGTATTTT
CASTLERAVRNTQYF
>TRBV7-9|TRBJ2-2|many|.
TGTGCCAGCAGGGGTGAAGGGACGAACACCGGGGAGCTGTTTTTT
CASRGEGTNTGELFF
>TRBV6-1|TRBJ2-3|many|TRBD2
TGTGCCAGCAATCCCCGGGGAGGGGTGGATACGCAGTATTTT
CASNPRGGVDTQYF
>TRBV12-3/TRBV12-4|TRBJ1-5|many|.
TGTGCCAGCAGTTCGGGTGGTAGCAATCAGCCCCAGCATTTT
CASSSGGSNQPQHF
>TRBV5-1|TRBJ2-7|many|TRBD2
TGCGCCAGCAGCTTGACACTAGCGGGAGGAAATGTCTACGAGCAGTACTTC
CASSLTLAGGNVYEQYF
>TRBV29-1|TRBJ2-1|many|.
TGCAGCGTTGAGCGCAGCTACAATGAGCAGTTCTTC
CSVERSYNEQFF
>TRBV7-3|TRBJ1-1|many|.
TGTGCCAGCAGCTTAGGGAACCCAAGATTTACTGAAGCTTTCTTT
CASSLGNPRFTEAFF
>TRBV11-1|TRBJ1-1|.|.
TGTGCCAGCAGCTTAGGGGGGTGGATGGACGCTTTCTTT
CASSLGGWMDAFF
>TRBV5-6|TRBJ2-7|many|TRBD2
TGTGCCAGCAGCCTAGCGGGGGGGAGCTACGAGCAGTACTTC
CASSLAGGSYEQYF
>TRBV7-2|TRBJ2-1|few|TRBD2
TGTGCCAGCAGCCGCAGCGGGAGCGGGTATGATGAGCAGTTCTTC
CASSRSGSGYDEQFF
>TRBV6-5|TRBJ2-7|many|.
TGTGCCAGCAGTCGTGGACAGTCTACCTACGAGCAGTACTTC
CASSRGQSTYEQYF
>TRBV15|TRBJ2-3|many|.
TGTGCCACCAGCAGAGATGGGGAACCCACAGATACGCAGTATTTT
CATSRDGEPTDTQYF
>TRBV6-4|TRBJ2-7|.|.
TGTGCCAGCAGTCGGGGACCGACTCCCCCCTACGAGCAGTACTTC
CASSRGPTPPYEQYF
>TRBV27|TRBJ2-4|many|.
TGTGCCAGCAGTTCGGGGGCAACCAAAAACATTCAGTACTTC
CASSSGATKNIQYF
>TRBV7-7|TRBJ2-5|few|TRBD2
TGTGCCAGCAGCCCAAGCGGGGTCAGCCAAGAGACCCAGTACTTC
CASSPSGVSQETQYF